This record concerns one T cell receptor (beta chain) sequence. Sequenced by immunoSEQ multiplex PCR; TCRdb stores in-frame clones only, minus some. The data show some 42,000 clones, around 89% seen once. The data were obtained in a study of blood T cell repertoires in COVID-19. Study at large: From T cells, B-cell-depleted T cells, or PBMCs came the material, which was cDNA or gDNA.

Per the germline V gene, CDR1 is SNHLY and CDR2 is FYNNEI. The CDR3 runs to 13 residues. With 6 bases removed from V and 3 bases from J, the gap between germline ends came to 9 bases. The chain recombines TRBV2 with TRBJ1-5, with D maybe TRBD1 (6 bases). Material for sequencing was peripheral blood. This receptor was taken from a man in his forties or fifties with active COVID-19. The CDR3 coding sequence is TGTGCCAGCAGCCGACAGGTCAATCAGCCCCAGCATTTT. Its translation is CASSRQVNQPQHF.